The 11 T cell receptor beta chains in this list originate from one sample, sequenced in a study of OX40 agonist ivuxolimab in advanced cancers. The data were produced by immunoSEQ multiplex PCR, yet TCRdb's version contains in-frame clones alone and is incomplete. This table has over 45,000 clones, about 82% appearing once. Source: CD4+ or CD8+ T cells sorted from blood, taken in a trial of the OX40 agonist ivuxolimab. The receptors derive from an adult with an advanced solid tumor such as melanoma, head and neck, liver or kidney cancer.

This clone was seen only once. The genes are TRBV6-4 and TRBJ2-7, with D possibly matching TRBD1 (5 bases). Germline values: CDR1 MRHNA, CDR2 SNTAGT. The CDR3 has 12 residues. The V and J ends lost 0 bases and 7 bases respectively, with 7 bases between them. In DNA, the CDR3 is TGTGCCAGCAGTGACTCAAGGGGTGAGCAGTACTTC. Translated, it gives CASSDSRGEQYF.

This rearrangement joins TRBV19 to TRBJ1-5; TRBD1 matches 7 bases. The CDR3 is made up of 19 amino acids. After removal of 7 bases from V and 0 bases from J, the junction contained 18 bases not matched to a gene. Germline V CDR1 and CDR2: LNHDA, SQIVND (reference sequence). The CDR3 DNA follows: TGTGCCAGTAAGGGGGCAGGGCGAATCGGCCTTCTTAGCAATCAGCCCCAGCATTTT. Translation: CASKGAGRIGLLSNQPQHF.

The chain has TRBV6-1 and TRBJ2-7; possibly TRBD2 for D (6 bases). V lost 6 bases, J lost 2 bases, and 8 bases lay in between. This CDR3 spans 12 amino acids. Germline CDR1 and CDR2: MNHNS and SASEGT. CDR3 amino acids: CASRRTTYEQYF. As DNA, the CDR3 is TGTGCCAGCAGACGGACTACCTACGAGCAGTACTTC.

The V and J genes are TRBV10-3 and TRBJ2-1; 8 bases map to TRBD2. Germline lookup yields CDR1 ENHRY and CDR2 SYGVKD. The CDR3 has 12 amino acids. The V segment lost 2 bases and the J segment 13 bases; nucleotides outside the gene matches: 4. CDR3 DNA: TGTGCCATCAGTGAGCAAACTAGCGGACAGTTCTTC. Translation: CAISEQTSGQFF.

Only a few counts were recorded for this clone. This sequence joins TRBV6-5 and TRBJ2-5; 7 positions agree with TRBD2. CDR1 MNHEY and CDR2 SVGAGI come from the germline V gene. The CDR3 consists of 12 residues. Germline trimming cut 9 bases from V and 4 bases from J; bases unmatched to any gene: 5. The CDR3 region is CASRSGRETQYF. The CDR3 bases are TGTGCCAGTCGTAGCGGGCGAGAGACCCAGTACTTC.

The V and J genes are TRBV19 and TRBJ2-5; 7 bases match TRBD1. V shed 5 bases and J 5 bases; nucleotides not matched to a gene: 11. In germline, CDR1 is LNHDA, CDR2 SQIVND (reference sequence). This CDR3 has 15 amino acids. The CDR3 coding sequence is TGTGCCAGTAGTCTACCGGGACAGCTCCCTGAGACCCAGTACTTC. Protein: CASSLPGQLPETQYF.

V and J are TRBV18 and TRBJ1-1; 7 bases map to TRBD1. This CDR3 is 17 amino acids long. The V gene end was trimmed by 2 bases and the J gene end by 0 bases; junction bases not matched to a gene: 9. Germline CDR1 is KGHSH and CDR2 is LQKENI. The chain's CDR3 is CASSPIPGGRLNTEAFF. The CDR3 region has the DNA TGTGCCAGCTCACCAATTCCAGGGGGACGGTTGAACACTGAAGCTTTCTTT.

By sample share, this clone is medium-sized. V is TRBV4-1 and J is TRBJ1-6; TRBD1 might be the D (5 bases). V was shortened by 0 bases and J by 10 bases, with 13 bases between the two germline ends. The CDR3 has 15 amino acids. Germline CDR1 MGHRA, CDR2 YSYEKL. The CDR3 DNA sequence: TGCGCCAGCAGCCAAGACCGACAGTTTAACTCACCCCTCCACTTT. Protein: CASSQDRQFNSPLHF.

The CDR3 region has the DNA TGTGCCAGCAGCAGGGACAGGGAGTTTATAGCTGGGGCCAACGTCCTGACTTTC. As protein: CASSRDREFIAGANVLTF. The V call is TRBV7-9, the J call TRBJ2-6; TRBD1 matches at 9 bases. The germline CDR1 and CDR2 sequences are SEHNR and FQNEAQ (reference sequence). Unmatched junction bases numbered 10, after V lost 5 bases and J lost 2 bases. The CDR3 totals 18 residues.

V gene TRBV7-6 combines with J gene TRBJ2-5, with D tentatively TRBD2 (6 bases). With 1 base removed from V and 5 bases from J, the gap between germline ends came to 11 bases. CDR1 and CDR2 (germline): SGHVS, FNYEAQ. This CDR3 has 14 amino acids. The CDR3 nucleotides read TGTGCCAGCAGCTTAGGGGGGGATGGGGAGACCCAGTACTTC. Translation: CASSLGGDGETQYF.

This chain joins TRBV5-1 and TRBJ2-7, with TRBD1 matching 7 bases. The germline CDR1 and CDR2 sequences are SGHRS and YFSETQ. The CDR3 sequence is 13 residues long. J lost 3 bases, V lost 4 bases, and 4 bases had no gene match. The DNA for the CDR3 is TGCGCCAGCAGCCAGGGACAGCTCTACGAGCAGTACTTC. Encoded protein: CASSQGQLYEQYF.